Following are 6 T cell receptor beta chains from one sample sequenced in a study of blood T cells in healthy people across ages. The use of a sample-barcoded 5' primer and a J-beta primer mix characterized a second PCR of roughly 6 to 12 cycles. TCRdb used MiXCR to reprocess the 5' RACE reads, holding one entry per CDR3 protein. The sample has 1.5 million to 1.8 million distinct CDR3 sequences; about 42% are singletons. Sequenced material: blood. These receptors all stem from a woman in her late teens or twenties in good health.

This clonotype was detected a few times. The chain uses TRBV28 and TRBJ2-1; 11 nucleotides align to TRBD2. With V trimmed by 6 bases and J by 7 bases, 8 bases remained unmatched. The length of the CDR3 is 15 residues. Germline CDR1 is MDHEN and CDR2 is SYDVKM. As DNA, the CDR3 is TGTGCCAGCAGATTAGCGGGGGGGCTTGGAAATGAGCAGTTCTTC. The encoded protein is CASRLAGGLGNEQFF.

The V and J genes are TRBV13 and TRBJ2-3; 8 nucleotides agree with TRBD2. V lost 1 base to trimming and J lost 6 bases; unmatched junction nucleotides: 6. Germline V gene sequence: CDR1 PRHDT, CDR2 FYEKMQ (reference sequence). The CDR3 is 15 amino acids. This CDR3 is CASSLEAGVMDTQYF. CDR3 sequence (DNA): TGTGCCAGCAGCTTAGAAGCGGGGGTGATGGATACGCAGTATTTT.

The CDR3 DNA reads as TGTGCCAGCACCCCCGAGGGGGCGCATGAAAAACTGTTTTTT. It codes for CASTPEGAHEKLFF. The chain has TRBV6-6 and TRBJ1-4; 7 bases are shared with TRBD1. The CDR3 covers 14 residues. Germline loops: CDR1 MNHNY, CDR2 SVGAGI (reference sequence). V was pared by 7 bases and J by 6 bases, with 8 bases of the junction left unmatched.

The chain employs TRBV27 and TRBJ2-1; D unclear. Trimming shortened V by 7 bases and J by 5 bases, and 6 bases separated the two germline ends. This CDR3 contains 11 residues. Germline CDR1 MNHEY, CDR2 SMNVEV (reference sequence). The CDR3 DNA sequence: TGTGCCAGCAATGTTAACAATGAGCAGTTCTTC. Residues: CASNVNNEQFF.

The chain couples TRBV28 to TRBJ1-5, with no clear D. This CDR3 contains 17 residues. CDR1 is MDHEN and CDR2 is SYDVKM in the germline V gene. V gave up 2 bases and J gave up 0 bases, with 14 bases separating them. The CDR3 loop reads CASSLGRETYSNQPQHF. CDR3 nucleotide sequence: TGTGCCAGCAGTTTAGGGCGGGAAACGTATAGCAATCAGCCCCAGCATTTT. The full variable domain, its missing parts supplied by reference TRBV28 and TRBJ1-5, is DVKVTQSSRYLVKRTGEKVFLECVQDMDHENMFWYRQDPGLGLRLIYFSYDVKMKEKGDIPEGYSVSREKKERFSLILESASTNQTSMYLCASSLGRETYSNQPQHFGDGTRLSIL.

J is TRBJ2-7 and V is TRBV7-2; D is perhaps TRBD2 (6 bases). The CDR3 runs 17 residues. The ends were cut back, 2 bases at V and 2 bases at J, with 19 bases in the middle. Per germline, CDR1 SGHTA and CDR2 FQGNSA. CDR3 region: CASSLTSSAGMPYEQYF. The CDR3 DNA sequence: TGTGCCAGCAGCTTAACATCTAGCGCTGGGATGCCCTACGAGCAGTACTTC.